These 7 T cell receptor beta chains originate from one sample sequenced in a study of human thymus T cells. Libraries were prepared by immunoSEQ multiplex PCR; TCRdb keeps only in-frame clonotypes and omits some of them. The table lists tens of thousands of clones, 94% of them singletons, with almost 6% in the top ten. Material for sequencing was blood. The source of these receptors is a boy younger than two with a congenital heart defect but otherwise immunologically healthy.

The chain has TRBV11-2 and TRBJ2-1, with 7 bases lining up with TRBD2. The germline V gene has CDR1 SGHAT and CDR2 FQNNGV. The CDR3 extends over 17 amino acids. Trimming removed 1 base from V and 3 bases from J; junction bases left unmatched: 9. The CDR3 region has the DNA TGTGCCAGCAGCTTAGGGGGGAGGGCTAGCGACTACAATGAGCAGTTCTTC. This sequence encodes CASSLGGRASDYNEQFF.

The chain recombines TRBV5-6 with TRBJ1-2; possibly TRBD1 for D (6 bases). This CDR3 is 14 amino acids long. Germline CDR1 is SGHDT and CDR2 is YYEEEE. The V end lost 4 bases, the J end lost 8 bases, and 18 bases lay between the germline ends. CDR3 in amino acids: CASSLETGHWGYTF. The CDR3 DNA follows: TGTGCCAGCAGCCTAGAAACAGGGCATTGGGGCTACACCTTC.

V usage is TRBV2 and J usage is TRBJ2-5; D unclear. Between the trimmed V and J ends, which lost 7 bases and 3 bases, there was a span of 9 bases. CDR3 length: 12 residues. CDR1 is SNHLY, CDR2 FYNNEI, per germline. The CDR3 DNA reads as TGTGCCAGCATAGGAGTTGAAGAGACCCAGTACTTC. Its protein product is CASIGVEETQYF.

This clone was observed a single time. The rearrangement links TRBV5-1 to TRBJ1-2, with D maybe TRBD1 (6 bases). CDR3 length equals 15 residues. Trimming pared 0 bases from V and 8 bases from J, leaving 17 bases between. Germline loops: CDR1 SGHRS, CDR2 YFSETQ. The CDR3 is CASSLERGRPRGYTF. In DNA, the CDR3 is TGCGCCAGCAGCTTGGAGAGGGGGAGACCAAGGGGCTACACCTTC. Drawing the rest from reference TRBV5-1 and TRBJ1-2, the complete variable domain is KAGVTQTPRYLIKTRGQQVTLSCSPISGHRSVSWYQQTPGQGLQFLFEYFSETQRNKGNFPGRFSGRQFSNSRSEMNVSTLELGDSALYLCASSLERGRPRGYTFGSGTRLTVV.

The V call is TRBV4-2, the J call TRBJ2-3; no definite D call. With 0 bases removed from V and 3 bases from J, the gap between germline ends came to 10 bases. This CDR3 spans 15 amino acids. Germline V CDR1 and CDR2: LGHNA, YNFKEQ. The CDR3 spells CASSQDLGRTDTQYF. CDR3 DNA: TGTGCCAGCAGCCAAGACTTGGGAAGGACAGATACGCAGTATTTT.

This clone appeared a single time. The chain uses TRBV23-1 and TRBJ2-7, with D unresolved. TRBV23-1 is classed as an ORF, of uncertain function. This CDR3 is 10 amino acids long. Trimming pared 9 bases from V and 3 bases from J, leaving 6 bases between. In DNA form, the CDR3 reads TGCGCCAGGGGAAACTACGAGCAGTACTTC. Translated, it gives CARGNYEQYF.

This rearrangement joins TRBV29-1 to TRBJ2-1; a possible D gene is TRBD2 (5 bases). The CDR3 runs 12 residues. The germline V gene has CDR1 SQVTM and CDR2 ANQGSEA. The V gene lost 5 bases and the J gene lost 7 bases, with 12 bases spanning the gap. CDR3 DNA sequence: TGCAGCGTTCCGATGCCGGGGAATGAGCAGTTCTTC. This sequence encodes CSVPMPGNEQFF.